This record concerns one TCR beta chain sequence. Antigen specificity is unknown. These data originate in a study of neoadjuvant anti-PD-1 for oral cavity cancer. The V end lost 7 bases, the J end lost 0 bases, and 7 bases lay between the germline ends. The germline gives CDR1 SQVTM, CDR2 ANQGSEA. The CDR3 is made up of 12 amino acids. Here immunoSEQ multiplex PCR was the method, and the copy in TCRdb shows in-frame clones only, minus some. The table includes roughly 16,000 clones, under 70% detected once. Overall study findings and caveats: PBMC Gini-index clonality exceeded responders' in non-responders post-nivolumab.

Cohort: HPV-negative, locally advanced oral cavity squamous cell carcinoma patients. The source was PBMCs, collected before nivolumab (anti-PD-1) treatment. The clonotype originates from a person aged 35-80 years with oral cavity squamous cell carcinoma. V gene TRBV29-1 combines with J gene TRBJ1-3; D remains ambiguous. The CDR3 bases are TGCAGCGCCGTCGTCTCTGGAAACACCATATATTTT. It is translated as CSAVVSGNTIYF.